This T cell receptor (beta chain) was sequenced during a study of blood T cell repertoires in COVID-19. This clone has only one observation. Self-reported history from a screening survey and questionnaire set each donor's cohort. Trimming removed 1 base at V and 1 base at J, with 13 bases between. The CDR3 is made up of 15 amino acids. Germline V gene sequence: CDR1 GTSNPN, CDR2 SVGIG (reference sequence). Using immunoSEQ multiplex PCR, the repertoire was profiled, and TCRdb retains in-frame clones only, with some absent. Among around 300,000 clones listed, 75% to 90% were seen once. This chain uses TRBV30 with TRBJ2-5, with D possibly matching TRBD2 (6 bases). The sequence derives from a woman between 40 and 55 years old who had recovered from COVID-19. Sequencing was done on a sample of PBMCs or T cells enriched from blood (not recorded which). CDR3 DNA: TGTGCCTGGAGTGAGCCCGGACTACGCCAAGAGACCCAGTACTTC. Amino acid sequence: CAWSEPGLRQETQYF.